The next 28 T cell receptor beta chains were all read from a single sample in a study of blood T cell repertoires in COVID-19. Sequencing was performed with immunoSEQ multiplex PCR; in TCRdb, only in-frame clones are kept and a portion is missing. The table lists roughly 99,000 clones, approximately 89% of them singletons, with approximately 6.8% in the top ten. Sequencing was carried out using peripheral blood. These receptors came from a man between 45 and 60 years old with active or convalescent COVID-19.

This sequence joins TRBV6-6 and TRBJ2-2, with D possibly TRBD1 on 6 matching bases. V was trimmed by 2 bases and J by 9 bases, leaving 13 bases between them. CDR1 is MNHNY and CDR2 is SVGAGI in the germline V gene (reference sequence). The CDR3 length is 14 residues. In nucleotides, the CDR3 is TGTGCCAGCAGTTACGCAACAGGGACGCGGGAGCTGTTTTTT. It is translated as CASSYATGTRELFF.

The CDR3 region has the DNA TGTGCCAGCTTGGACAGCCGAGAGACCCAGTACTTC. It is translated as CASLDSRETQYF. The chain employs TRBV5-4 and TRBJ2-5; D is perhaps TRBD1 (6 bases). The CDR3 is 12 amino acids. Germline V lookup: CDR1 SGHNT, CDR2 YYREEE (reference sequence). Trimming stripped 7 bases from V and 4 bases from J, with 11 bases between.

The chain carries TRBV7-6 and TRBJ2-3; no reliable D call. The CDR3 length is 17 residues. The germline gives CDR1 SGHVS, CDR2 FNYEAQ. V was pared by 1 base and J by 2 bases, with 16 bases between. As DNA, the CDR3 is TGTGCCAGCAGCTTAGGTGAAGAGGCCGCGCACACAGATACGCAGTATTTT. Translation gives CASSLGEEAAHTDTQYF.

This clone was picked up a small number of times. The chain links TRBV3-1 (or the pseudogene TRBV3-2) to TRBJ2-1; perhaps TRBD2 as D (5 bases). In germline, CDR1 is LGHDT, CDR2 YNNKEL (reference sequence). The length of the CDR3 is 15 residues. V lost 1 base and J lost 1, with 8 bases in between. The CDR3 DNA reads TGTGCCAGCAGCCAAGGACTACAGTCCTACAATGAGCAGTTCTTC. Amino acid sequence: CASSQGLQSYNEQFF.

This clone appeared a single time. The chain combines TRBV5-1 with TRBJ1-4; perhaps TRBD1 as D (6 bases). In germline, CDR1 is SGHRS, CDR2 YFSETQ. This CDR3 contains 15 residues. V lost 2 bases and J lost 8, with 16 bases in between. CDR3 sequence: CASSLIPGEGEKLFF. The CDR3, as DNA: TGCGCCAGCAGCTTAATACCAGGGGAGGGGGAAAAACTGTTTTTT.

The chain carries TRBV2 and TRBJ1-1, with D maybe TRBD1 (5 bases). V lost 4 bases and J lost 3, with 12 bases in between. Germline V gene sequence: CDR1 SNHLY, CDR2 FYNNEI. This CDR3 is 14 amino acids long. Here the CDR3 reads CASSAGRVDTEAFF. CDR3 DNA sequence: TGTGCCAGCAGTGCGGGCAGGGTGGACACTGAAGCTTTCTTT.

CDR3: CASSSPRGGSRSDTQYF. DNA for the CDR3: TGCGCCAGCAGCTCGCCAAGGGGCGGGAGTAGATCAGATACGCAGTATTTT. This chain links TRBV5-1 with TRBJ2-3; 7 bases line up with TRBD2. The CDR3 spans 17 residues. V was clipped by 3 bases and J by 4 bases; unmatched bases: 14. CDR1 is SGHRS, CDR2 YFSETQ, per germline.

The DNA for the CDR3 is TGTGCCAGCGGGGCGACAGGGTTGGTATATGGCTACACCTTC. It encodes CASGATGLVYGYTF. V gene TRBV6-5 combines with J gene TRBJ1-2, with 7 bases identical to TRBD1. V shed 8 bases and J 5 bases; nucleotides not matched to a gene: 11. The CDR3 runs to 14 residues. The germline CDR1 and CDR2 sequences are MNHEY and SVGAGI.

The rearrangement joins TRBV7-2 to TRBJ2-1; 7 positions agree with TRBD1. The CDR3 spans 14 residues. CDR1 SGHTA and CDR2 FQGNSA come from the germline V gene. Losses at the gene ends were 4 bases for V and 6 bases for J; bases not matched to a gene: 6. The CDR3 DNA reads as TGTGCCAGCAGCTGGGACAGAGTCGGCAATGAGCAGTTCTTC. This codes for CASSWDRVGNEQFF.

The CDR3 region is CAWSRRELWGNTIYF. In DNA form, the CDR3 reads TGTGCCTGGAGTAGGAGGGAGCTCTGGGGAAACACCATATATTTT. The rearrangement uses TRBV30 and TRBJ1-3; no clear D gene. V shed 2 bases and J shed 4 bases, with 15 bases lying between them. This CDR3 is built from 15 residues. CDR1 GTSNPN and CDR2 SVGIG come from the germline V gene (reference sequence).

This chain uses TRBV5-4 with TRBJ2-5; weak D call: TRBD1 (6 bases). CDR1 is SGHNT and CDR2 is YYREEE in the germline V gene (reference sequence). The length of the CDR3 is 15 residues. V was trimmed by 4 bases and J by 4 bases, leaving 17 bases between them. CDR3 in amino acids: CASSLLKTGLETQYF. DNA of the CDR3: TGTGCCAGCAGCCTCCTCAAAACAGGGCTAGAGACCCAGTACTTC.

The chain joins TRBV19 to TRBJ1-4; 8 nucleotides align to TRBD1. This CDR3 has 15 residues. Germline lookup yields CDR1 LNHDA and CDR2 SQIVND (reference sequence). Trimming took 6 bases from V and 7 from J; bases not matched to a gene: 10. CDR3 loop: CASRRMGQDGEKLFF. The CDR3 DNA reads TGTGCCAGTAGAAGGATGGGACAGGATGGTGAAAAACTGTTTTTT.

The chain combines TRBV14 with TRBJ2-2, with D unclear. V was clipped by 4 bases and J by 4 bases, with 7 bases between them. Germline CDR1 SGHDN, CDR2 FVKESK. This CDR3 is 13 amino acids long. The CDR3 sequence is CASSPRPTGELFF. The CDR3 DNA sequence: TGTGCCAGCAGCCCTAGACCCACCGGGGAGCTGTTTTTT.

CDR3 sequence (DNA): TGCGCCAGCAGCCAAAAAACAGGGGGCTATGGCTACACCTTC. The encoded protein is CASSQKTGGYGYTF. This sequence joins TRBV4-1 and TRBJ1-2; TRBD1 matches at 8 bases. The CDR3 runs to 14 residues. The V gene's germline CDR1 is MGHRA and CDR2 YSYEKL. V was pared by 2 bases and J by 4 bases, with 3 bases of the junction left unmatched.

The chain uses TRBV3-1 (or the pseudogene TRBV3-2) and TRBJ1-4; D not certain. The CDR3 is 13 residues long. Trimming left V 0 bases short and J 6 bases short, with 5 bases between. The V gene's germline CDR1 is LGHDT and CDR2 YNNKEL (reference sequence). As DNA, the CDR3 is TGTGCCAGCAGCCAAGATTCCGATGAAAAACTGTTTTTT. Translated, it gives CASSQDSDEKLFF.

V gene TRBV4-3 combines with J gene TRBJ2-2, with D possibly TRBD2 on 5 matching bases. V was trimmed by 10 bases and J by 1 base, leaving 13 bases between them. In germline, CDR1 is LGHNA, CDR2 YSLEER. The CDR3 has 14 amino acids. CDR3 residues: CATAASLNTGELFF. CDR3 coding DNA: TGCGCCACCGCAGCTAGCCTGAACACCGGGGAGCTGTTTTTT.

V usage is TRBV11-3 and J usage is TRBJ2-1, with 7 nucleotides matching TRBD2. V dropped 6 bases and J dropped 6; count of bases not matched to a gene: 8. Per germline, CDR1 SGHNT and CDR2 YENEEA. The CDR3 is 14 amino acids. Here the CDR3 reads CASSHRTSVNEQFF. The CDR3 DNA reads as TGTGCCAGCAGTCATAGGACTAGTGTCAATGAGCAGTTCTTC.

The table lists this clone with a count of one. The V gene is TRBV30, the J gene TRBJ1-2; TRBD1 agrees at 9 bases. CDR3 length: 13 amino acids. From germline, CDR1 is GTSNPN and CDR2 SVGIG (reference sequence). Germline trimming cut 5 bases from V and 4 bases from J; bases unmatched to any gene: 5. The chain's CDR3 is CAWATGGVYGYTF. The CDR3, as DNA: TGTGCCTGGGCTACAGGGGGCGTCTATGGCTACACCTTC.

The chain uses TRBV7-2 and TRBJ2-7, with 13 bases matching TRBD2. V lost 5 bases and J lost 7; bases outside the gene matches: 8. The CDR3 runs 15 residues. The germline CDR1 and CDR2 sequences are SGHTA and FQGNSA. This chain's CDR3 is CASSQTPGLAGEQYF. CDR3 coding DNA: TGTGCCAGCAGCCAGACACCGGGACTAGCGGGGGAGCAGTACTTC.

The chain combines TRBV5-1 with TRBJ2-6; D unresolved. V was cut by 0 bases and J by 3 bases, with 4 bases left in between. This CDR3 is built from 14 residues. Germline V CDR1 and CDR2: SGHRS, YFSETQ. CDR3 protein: CASSLGGGANVLTF. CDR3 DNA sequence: TGCGCCAGCAGCTTGGGAGGTGGGGCCAACGTCCTGACTTTC.

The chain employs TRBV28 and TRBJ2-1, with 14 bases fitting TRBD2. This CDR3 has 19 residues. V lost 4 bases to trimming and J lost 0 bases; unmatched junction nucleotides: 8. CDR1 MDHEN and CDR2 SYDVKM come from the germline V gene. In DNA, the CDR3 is TGTGCCAGCAGTTCAGGGACTAGCGGGAGCTTCTTCTCCTACAATGAGCAGTTCTTC. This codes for CASSSGTSGSFFSYNEQFF.

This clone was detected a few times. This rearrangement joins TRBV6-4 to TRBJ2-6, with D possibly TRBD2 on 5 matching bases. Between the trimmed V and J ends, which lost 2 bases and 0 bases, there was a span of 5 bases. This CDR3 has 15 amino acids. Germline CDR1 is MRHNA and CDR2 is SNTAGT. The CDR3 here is CASSDGGSGANVLTF. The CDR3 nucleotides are TGTGCCAGCAGTGACGGAGGCTCTGGGGCCAACGTCCTGACTTTC.

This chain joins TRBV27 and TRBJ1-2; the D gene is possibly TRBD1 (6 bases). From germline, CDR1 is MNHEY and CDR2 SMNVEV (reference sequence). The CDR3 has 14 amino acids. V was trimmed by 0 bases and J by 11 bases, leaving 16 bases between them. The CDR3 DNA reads TGTGCCAGCAGTTTATCCAGGGGAGTTATGAGATACACCTTC. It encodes CASSLSRGVMRYTF.

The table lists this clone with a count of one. The CDR3 here is CASSLRSRIAGAGKRETQYF. CDR3 DNA sequence: TGTGCCAGCAGTTTAAGGTCTCGGATAGCGGGAGCTGGGAAGAGGGAGACCCAGTACTTC. This sequence joins TRBV27 and TRBJ2-5; 9 bases are shared with TRBD2. V lost 2 bases and J lost 5; bases outside the gene matches: 21. Per the germline V gene, CDR1 is MNHEY and CDR2 is SMNVEV (reference sequence). CDR3 length: 20 residues.

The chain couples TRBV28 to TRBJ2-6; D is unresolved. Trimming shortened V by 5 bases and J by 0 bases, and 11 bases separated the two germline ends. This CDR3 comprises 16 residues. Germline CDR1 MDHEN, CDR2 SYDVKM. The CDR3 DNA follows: TGTGCCAGCAGTAAACGACAAATCTCTGGGGCCAACGTCCTGACTTTC. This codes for CASSKRQISGANVLTF.

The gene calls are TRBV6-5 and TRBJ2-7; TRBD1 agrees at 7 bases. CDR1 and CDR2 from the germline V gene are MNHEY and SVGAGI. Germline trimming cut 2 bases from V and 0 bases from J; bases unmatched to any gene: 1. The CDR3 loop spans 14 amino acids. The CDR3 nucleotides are TGTGCCAGCAGTTACACAGGGGACTCCTACGAGCAGTACTTC. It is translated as CASSYTGDSYEQYF.

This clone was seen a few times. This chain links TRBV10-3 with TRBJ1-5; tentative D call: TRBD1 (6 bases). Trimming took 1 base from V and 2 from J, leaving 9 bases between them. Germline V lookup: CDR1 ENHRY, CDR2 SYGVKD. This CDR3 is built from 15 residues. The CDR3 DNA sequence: TGTGCCATCAGTGAGTTAGGGGGTGGCAATCAGCCCCAGCATTTT. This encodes CAISELGGGNQPQHF.

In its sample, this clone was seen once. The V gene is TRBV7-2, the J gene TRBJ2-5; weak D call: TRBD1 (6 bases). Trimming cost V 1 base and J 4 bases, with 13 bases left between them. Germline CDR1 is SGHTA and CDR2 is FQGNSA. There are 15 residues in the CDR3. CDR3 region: CASSLEGVGAETQYF. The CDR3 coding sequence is TGTGCCAGCAGCTTAGAGGGGGTCGGGGCAGAGACCCAGTACTTC.